The 23 T cell receptor beta chains listed next were all sequenced from one sample in a study of shared clonotypes between healthy human individuals (TCRdb year 2020). Library preparation used the immunoSEQ multiplex PCR assay. TCRdb stores this immuneACCESS table with in-frame sequences only. Part of the clones is absent; in the studies checked, under half of the shortfall reflects unresolved V genes, and no reason is known for the rest. For this sample there are some 2,100,000 clones; approximately 95% appear just once. 0.13% of the sample is taken by the ten largest. Sequences were obtained from naive CD4+ T cells sorted from blood. The cell subset or site tag for this specimen amounts to: CD45RA+ positively selected. These receptors originate from a man in his late teens or twenties in good health.

The chain combines TRBV2 with TRBJ2-7; 12 nucleotides match TRBD2. V was clipped by 7 bases and J by 6 bases; unmatched bases: 10. This CDR3 spans 15 amino acids. In germline, CDR1 is SNHLY, CDR2 FYNNEI. CDR3 coding DNA: TGTGCCAGCAAAATGAGTCTAGCGGGAGGGTTCGAGCAGTACTTC. This sequence encodes CASKMSLAGGFEQYF.

V is TRBV27 and J is TRBJ1-6; D gene uncertain. V was clipped by 5 bases and J by 8 bases, with 10 bases between them. Germline V CDR1 and CDR2: MNHEY, SMNVEV (reference sequence). There are 13 residues in the CDR3. The chain's CDR3 is CASSRQDYSPLHF. CDR3 nucleotide sequence: TGTGCCAGCAGTAGGCAGGACTATTCACCCCTCCACTTT.

This sequence joins TRBV5-6 and TRBJ2-7; TRBD1 matches at 7 bases. With 4 bases clipped from V and 4 bases from J, the junction kept 5 bases outside the gene matches. Germline V gene lookup returns CDR1 SGHDT and CDR2 YYEEEE. This CDR3 region has 13 residues. This CDR3 is CASSRQGIYEQYF. The CDR3 nucleotides read TGTGCCAGCAGCCGACAGGGTATTTACGAGCAGTACTTC.

The chain recombines TRBV28 with TRBJ1-3; D is undetermined. The CDR3 covers 13 residues. From germline, CDR1 is MDHEN and CDR2 SYDVKM. Trimming shortened V by 4 bases and J by 9 bases, and 13 bases separated the two germline ends. The CDR3 region has the DNA TGTGCCAGCAGTTCTTCACTGGGTGGCACCATATATTTT. Translation gives CASSSSLGGTIYF.

This chain links TRBV19 with TRBJ2-1, with 15 bases that match TRBD2. This CDR3 has 18 amino acids. The germline CDR1 and CDR2 sequences are LNHDA and SQIVND (reference sequence). Germline trimming cut 4 bases from V and 2 bases from J; bases unmatched to any gene: 6. This CDR3 reads CASSSPGLAGGPYNEQFF. The CDR3 coding sequence is TGTGCCAGTAGTAGCCCGGGACTAGCGGGAGGTCCCTACAATGAGCAGTTCTTC.

The chain has TRBV6-4 and TRBJ1-2; 9 bases align to TRBD1. V lost 6 bases to trimming and J lost 10 bases; unmatched junction nucleotides: 6. The germline CDR1 and CDR2 sequences are MRHNA and SNTAGT. The CDR3 is made up of 12 amino acids. The CDR3 region is CASSAGQGFYTF. The CDR3 DNA reads as TGTGCCAGCAGCGCGGGACAGGGTTTCTACACCTTC.

The chain is built from TRBV5-1 and TRBJ2-3, with TRBD2 as a possible D gene (7 bases). The CDR3 loop spans 14 amino acids. Per the germline V gene, CDR1 is SGHRS and CDR2 is YFSETQ. Deletions cut 9 bases from V and 2 bases from J, with 16 bases between. In nucleotides, the CDR3 is TGCGCCACCTCGCTGGGGGGGCCCACAGATACGCAGTATTTT. Protein sequence: CATSLGGPTDTQYF.

The chain recombines TRBV6-6 with TRBJ1-1; a weak D match, TRBD1 (6 bases). Germline CDR1 MNHNY, CDR2 SVGAGI (reference sequence). Trimming shortened V by 6 bases and J by 3 bases, and 11 bases separated the two germline ends. CDR3 length: 13 residues. CDR3 loop: CASSRRGDTEAFF. In nucleotides, the CDR3 is TGTGCCAGCAGCCGCAGGGGAGACACTGAAGCTTTCTTT.

V and J are TRBV21-1 and TRBJ2-7; the table calls TRBD2, which could not be checked here. TRBV21-1 is tagged as a pseudogene. This CDR3 comprises 14 residues. This chain's CDR3 is CASSPRTSFYEQYF. The CDR3 nucleotides are TGTGCCAGCAGCCCCCGGACTAGCTTCTACGAGCAGTACTTC.

DNA of the CDR3: TGTGCCAGCAGCTTAGGAATCACTAGCGGGAGGATGAGCTCCTACGAGCAGTACTTC. As protein: CASSLGITSGRMSSYEQYF. This rearrangement joins TRBV7-2 to TRBJ2-7; 12 bases fit TRBD2. J gave up 0 bases and V 1 base, and 10 bases lay outside the gene matches. There are 19 residues in the CDR3. Germline assignment: CDR1 SGHTA and CDR2 FQGNSA.

The chain recombines TRBV7-2 with TRBJ1-4; a weak D match, TRBD1 (6 bases). Germline CDR1 SGHTA, CDR2 FQGNSA. Deletions cut 5 bases from V and 8 bases from J, with 12 bases between. CDR3 length: 13 residues. CDR3 nucleotide sequence: TGTGCCAGCAGCCCCAGTGGGGGCGAAAAACTGTTTTTT. It is translated as CASSPSGGEKLFF.

The chain recombines TRBV11-2 with TRBJ2-5; no definite D call. This CDR3 spans 14 amino acids. Trimming pared 3 bases from V and 2 bases from J, leaving 10 bases between. From germline, CDR1 is SGHAT and CDR2 FQNNGV. CDR3 sequence (DNA): TGTGCCAGCAGCTTCACAGTAGGGCAAGAGACCCAGTACTTC. Amino acids: CASSFTVGQETQYF.

The V gene is TRBV19, the J gene TRBJ1-5; D is unresolved. Germline CDR1 reads LNHDA; CDR2 reads SQIVND (reference sequence). CDR3 size: 15 residues. Trimming left V 1 base short and J 9 bases short, with 16 bases between. The CDR3, as DNA: TGTGCCAGTAGTATAGGGCACAGCCAAAGTGTGCCCCAGCATTTT. This encodes CASSIGHSQSVPQHF. The whole variable domain, remainder taken from reference TRBV19 and TRBJ1-5, is DGGITQSPKYLFRKEGQNVTLSCEQNLNHDAMYWYRQDPGQGLRLIYYSQIVNDFQKGDIAEGYSVSREKKESFPLTVTSAQKNPTAFYLCASSIGHSQSVPQHFGDGTRLSIL.

The V call is TRBV7-2, the J call TRBJ1-2; 7 bases are shared with TRBD1. The CDR3 loop spans 15 amino acids. After removal of 2 bases from V and 8 bases from J, the junction contained 11 bases not matched to a gene. The germline V gene has CDR1 SGHTA and CDR2 FQGNSA. The CDR3 spells CASSLMAGGVVGYTF. The DNA of the CDR3 is TGTGCCAGCAGCTTAATGGCAGGGGGTGTGGTAGGCTACACCTTC.

The chain joins TRBV28 to TRBJ2-7; 10 bases map to TRBD1. The CDR3 totals 15 residues. The germline V gene has CDR1 MDHEN and CDR2 SYDVKM. Trimming removed 8 bases from V and 2 bases from J; junction bases left unmatched: 9. The CDR3 reads CASGKLGQGTYEQYF. The CDR3, as DNA: TGTGCCAGCGGAAAATTGGGACAGGGGACCTACGAGCAGTACTTC.

On this clone: This sample also contains other DNA sequences that code for the same CDR3. V gene TRBV18 combines with J gene TRBJ1-1; D remains unclear. The germline V and J ends were trimmed by 3 bases and 5 bases, with 10 bases remaining between them. Germline-derived CDR1 and CDR2 are KGHSH and LQKENI. CDR3 size: 13 residues. As DNA, the CDR3 is TGTGCCAGCTCACCTCAAGGTGAAACTGAAGCTTTCTTT. It is translated as CASSPQGETEAFF.

This clone was observed once. The chain uses TRBV9 and TRBJ2-2; perhaps TRBD2 as D (5 bases). V gave up 2 bases and J gave up 4 bases, with 12 bases separating them. CDR3 length: 15 residues. Germline-derived CDR1 and CDR2 are SGDLS and YYNGEE. DNA for the CDR3: TGTGCCAGCAGCGTTGACCGGAGCGGCACCGGGGAGCTGTTTTTT. Residues: CASSVDRSGTGELFF. Full variable domain (missing parts from reference TRBV9 and TRBJ2-2): DSGVTQTPKHLITATGQRVTLRCSPRSGDLSVYWYQQSLDQGLQFLIQYYNGEERAKGNILERFSAQQFPDLHSELNLSSLELGDSALYFCASSVDRSGTGELFFGEGSRLTVL.

The rearrangement joins TRBV11-1 to TRBJ2-5; a possible D gene is TRBD1 (5 bases). The V and J ends lost 5 bases and 11 bases respectively, with 15 bases between them. In germline, CDR1 is SGHAT, CDR2 FQDESV (reference sequence). The length of the CDR3 is 12 residues. CDR3 sequence reads: CASSGQPITQYF. CDR3 nucleotide sequence: TGTGCCAGCAGCGGACAACCTATAACTCAGTACTTC.

The V gene is TRBV5-6, the J gene TRBJ2-7; either TRBD1 or TRBD2 may fit D (5 bases each). CDR3 size: 14 residues. The V gene's germline CDR1 is SGHDT and CDR2 YYEEEE. Trimming left V 4 bases short and J 1 base short, with 12 bases between. In DNA, the CDR3 is TGTGCCAGCAGCCCCAATGGGGGTTCCTACGAGCAGTACTTC. Its protein product is CASSPNGGSYEQYF.

The rearrangement joins TRBV2 to TRBJ2-1; tentatively, D is TRBD2 (6 bases). CDR3 length: 14 amino acids. V was clipped by 8 bases and J by 8 bases, with 19 bases between them. The germline CDR1 and CDR2 sequences are SNHLY and FYNNEI. CDR3 nucleotide sequence: TGTGCCAGCCAAGTTAGAGTAACGGGGGATGAGCAGTTCTTC. Protein product: CASQVRVTGDEQFF.

This chain uses TRBV21-1 with TRBJ2-7; the table assigns TRBD2, which was not confirmed against the DNA. TRBV21-1 is annotated as a pseudogene. This CDR3 is built from 12 residues. The CDR3 loop reads CASSRLFYEQYF. Here the CDR3 DNA reads TGTGCCAGCAGCCGACTTTTCTACGAGCAGTACTTC.

This clone showed up just once. The chain carries TRBV20-1 and TRBJ2-7; D may be TRBD1 (7 bases). V was pared by 8 bases and J by 6 bases, with 14 bases between. The CDR3 length is 11 residues. The germline V gene has CDR1 DFQATT and CDR2 SNEGSKA (reference sequence). In DNA, the CDR3 is TGCAGTTTCAGACAGGGAGGCGAGCAGTACTTC. Translating it yields CSFRQGGEQYF.

The V gene is TRBV7-9, the J gene TRBJ2-5; 7 nucleotides match TRBD2. The CDR3 has 16 amino acids. V dropped 5 bases and J dropped 1; count of bases not matched to a gene: 10. The germline V gene has CDR1 SEHNR and CDR2 FQNEAQ (reference sequence). CDR3 bases: TGTGCCAGCAGCCCAGGGACTAAGCCCCTCCAAGAGACCCAGTACTTC. Its protein is CASSPGTKPLQETQYF.